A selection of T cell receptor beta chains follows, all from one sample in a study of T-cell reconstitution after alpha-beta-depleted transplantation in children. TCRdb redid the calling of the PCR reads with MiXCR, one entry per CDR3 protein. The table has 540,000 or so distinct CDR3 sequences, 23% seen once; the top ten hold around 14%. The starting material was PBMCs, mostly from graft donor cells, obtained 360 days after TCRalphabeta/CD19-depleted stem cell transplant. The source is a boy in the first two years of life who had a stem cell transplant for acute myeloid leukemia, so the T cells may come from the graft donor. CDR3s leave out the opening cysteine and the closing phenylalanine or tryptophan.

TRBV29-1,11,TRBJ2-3,SAQKGGTDTQY
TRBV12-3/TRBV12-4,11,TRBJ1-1,ASSLKGNAEAF
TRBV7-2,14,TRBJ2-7,ASSLEGASGGYEQY
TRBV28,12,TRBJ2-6,ASSSSGPANVLT
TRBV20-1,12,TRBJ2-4,SARSPRGLHIQY
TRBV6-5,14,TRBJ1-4,ASSYSYGIVLEKLF
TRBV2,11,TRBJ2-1,ASSEGVYNEQF
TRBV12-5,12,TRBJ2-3,ASAGLPGTDTQY
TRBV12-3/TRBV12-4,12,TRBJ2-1,ASSPPRDLNEQF
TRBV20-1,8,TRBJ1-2,SASGRGYT
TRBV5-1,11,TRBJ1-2,ASTQDRTRGYT
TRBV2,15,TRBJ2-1,ASSEFPTQSSYNEQF
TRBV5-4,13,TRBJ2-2,ASSLGRSNTGELF
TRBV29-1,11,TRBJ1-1,SVSQGVNTEAF
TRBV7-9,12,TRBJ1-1,ASSLVLAGTEAF
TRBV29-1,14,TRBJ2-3,SVRRGLAGGTDTQY
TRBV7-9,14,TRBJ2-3,ASSSRLASRSDTQY
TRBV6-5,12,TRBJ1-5,ASRAGSANQPQH
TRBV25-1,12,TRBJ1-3,ASSEYNSGNTIY
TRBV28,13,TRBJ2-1,ASSVTGRFYNEQF
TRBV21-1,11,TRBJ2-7,ASRRGSCYEQY
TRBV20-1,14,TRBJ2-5,CAGKGLAGTQETQY
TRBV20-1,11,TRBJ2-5,SAGTLRGETQY
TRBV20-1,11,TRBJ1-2,SARAPPNYGYT
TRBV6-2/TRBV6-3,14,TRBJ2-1,ASSYGGGRSYNEQF
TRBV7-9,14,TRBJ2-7,ASSPTSGVGSYEQY
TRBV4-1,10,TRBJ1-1,ASSQGGRRAF
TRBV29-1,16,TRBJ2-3,SVHLEAGALPSTDTQY
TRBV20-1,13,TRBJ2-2,SARVSGGGTGELF